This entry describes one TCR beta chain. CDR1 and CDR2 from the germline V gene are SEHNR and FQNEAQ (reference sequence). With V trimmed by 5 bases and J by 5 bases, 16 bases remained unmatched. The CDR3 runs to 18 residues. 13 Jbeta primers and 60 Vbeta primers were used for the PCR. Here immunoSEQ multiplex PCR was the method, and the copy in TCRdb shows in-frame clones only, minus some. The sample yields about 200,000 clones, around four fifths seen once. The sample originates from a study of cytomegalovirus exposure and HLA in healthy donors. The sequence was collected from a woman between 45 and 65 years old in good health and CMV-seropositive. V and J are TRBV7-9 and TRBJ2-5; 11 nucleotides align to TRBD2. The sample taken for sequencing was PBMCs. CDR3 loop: CASSPGTSGLENWETQYF. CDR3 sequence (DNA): TGTGCCAGCAGCCCCGGGACTAGCGGCTTAGAAAATTGGGAGACCCAGTACTTC.